This passage covers 9 T cell receptor beta chains from one sample sequenced in a study of blood T cell repertoires in COVID-19. Here immunoSEQ multiplex PCR was the method, and the copy in TCRdb shows in-frame clones only, minus some. Among roughly 59,000 clones listed, less than 80% were seen once. Sequencing input: peripheral blood. Source of these receptors: a human donor in a cohort sampled during active COVID-19.

The chain joins TRBV6-4 to TRBJ1-3; TRBD1 is a possible D gene (6 bases). V was clipped by 1 base and J by 4 bases, with 11 bases between them. Germline CDR1 reads MRHNA; CDR2 reads SNTAGT. CDR3 length: 15 amino acids. CDR3 sequence (DNA): TGTGCCAGCAGTGACTGCAGGGGCTGGGGAAACACCATATATTTT. This codes for CASSDCRGWGNTIYF.

This clone was counted only a few times. The V gene is TRBV19, the J gene TRBJ1-6; 8 nucleotides align to TRBD1. J lost 10 bases, V lost 5 bases, and 7 bases had no gene match. Germline-derived CDR1 and CDR2 are LNHDA and SQIVND (reference sequence). The CDR3 consists of 14 residues. CDR3 DNA sequence: TGTGCCAGTAGTCCGCGGACAGGGACATCACCCCTCCACTTT. Amino acids: CASSPRTGTSPLHF.

The J gene is TRBJ2-7, the V gene TRBV9; 7 bases align to TRBD1. The CDR3 runs 15 residues. Germline V lookup: CDR1 SGDLS, CDR2 YYNGEE. Germline trimming cut 3 bases from V and 2 bases from J; bases unmatched to any gene: 8. The CDR3 loop is CASSAVPGQTYEQYF. CDR3 sequence (DNA): TGTGCCAGCAGCGCCGTACCGGGACAGACCTACGAGCAGTACTTC.

J is TRBJ2-1 and V is TRBV7-2; D is unclear. This CDR3 is built from 14 residues. Per the germline V gene, CDR1 is SGHTA and CDR2 is FQGNSA. Trimming removed 3 bases from V and 5 bases from J, with 11 bases in between. CDR3: CASSLAGANNEQFF. The CDR3 DNA follows: TGTGCCAGCAGCTTGGCCGGAGCCAACAATGAGCAGTTCTTC.

V and J are TRBV4-3 and TRBJ1-2; 8 bases are a match to TRBD1. The CDR3 runs to 15 residues. Germline V gives CDR1 LGHNA, CDR2 YSLEER. The J segment lost 1 base and the V segment lost 3 bases, leaving 4 bases of the junction unmatched. CDR3 nucleotide sequence: TGCGCCAGCAGCCATGGGACAGGAATTAACTATGGCTACACCTTC. Amino acids: CASSHGTGINYGYTF.

This chain joins TRBV7-6 and TRBJ2-2; D is perhaps TRBD2 (6 bases). Germline V gives CDR1 SGHVS, CDR2 FNYEAQ. Trimming removed 5 bases from V and 2 bases from J, with 12 bases in between. This CDR3 comprises 15 residues. The CDR3 DNA sequence: TGTGCCAGCAGCGGACGGGAGAGTAACACCGGGGAGCTGTTTTTT. As protein: CASSGRESNTGELFF.

By its share, this clone is medium-sized (0.01 to 0.1%). The chain links TRBV19 to TRBJ2-5, with D possibly matching TRBD2 (6 bases). Trimming shortened V by 6 bases and J by 5 bases, and 10 bases separated the two germline ends. The CDR3 is made up of 12 amino acids. Germline V gene sequence: CDR1 LNHDA, CDR2 SQIVND (reference sequence). The CDR3 sequence is CASRQAGETQYF. CDR3 coding DNA: TGTGCCAGTAGGCAGGCGGGGGAGACCCAGTACTTC.

The chain carries TRBV7-8 and TRBJ2-7; 10 bases map to TRBD2. The trim removed 2 bases at V and 3 bases at J, leaving 13 bases unmatched. Per germline, CDR1 SGHVS and CDR2 FQNEAQ. The CDR3 covers 18 residues. The CDR3: CASSLSRAEEREGYEQYF. In DNA, the CDR3 is TGTGCCAGCAGCTTATCCCGGGCAGAAGAGCGGGAGGGCTACGAGCAGTACTTC. The variable domain in full, with the rest retrieved from reference TRBV7-8 and TRBJ2-7, is GAGVSQSPRYKVAKRGQDVALRCDPISGHVSLFWYQQALGQGPEFLTYFQNEAQLDKSGLPSDRFFAERPEGSVSTLKIQRTQQEDSAVYLCASSLSRAEEREGYEQYFGPGTRLTVT.

Points on this clone: The sample has other DNA sequences that encode this CDR3 too. The chain combines TRBV7-2 with TRBJ2-6, with D perhaps matching TRBD1 (5 bases). V lost 6 bases and J 0 bases, leaving 6 bases between the germline ends. The CDR3 has 14 amino acids. CDR1 and CDR2 (germline): SGHTA, FQGNSA. CDR3 sequence: CASSTGSGANVLTF. The DNA of the CDR3 is TGTGCCAGCAGTACAGGCTCTGGGGCCAACGTCCTGACTTTC.